This T cell receptor beta chain emerged from a study of identical twins. The study's findings and limits: Rather than following the same donors, the conclusions depended on cross-sectional statistical analysis. Abundant cord blood beta clonotypes carried fewer insertions; memory repertoires showed none.

TCRdb reprocessed the 5' RACE reads via MiXCR and lists one record per CDR3 protein. The sample consists of around 550,000 distinct CDR3 sequences, roughly 15% of them appearing once. This clonotype has more than one count but fewer than ten. Its specificity is unknown. V was clipped by 2 bases and J by 1 base; unmatched bases: 11. The CDR3 contains 17 residues. Per germline, CDR1 SGHRS and CDR2 YFSETQ. Another study also made use of these data, one on yellow fever vaccine responses in identical twins.

Sequenced material: CD4+ T cells sorted from blood. This TCR came from a woman aged 18-35 years in good health. This chain joins TRBV5-1 and TRBJ2-5, with TRBD2 matching over 7 bases. The CDR3 DNA reads as TGCGCCAGCAGCTTACCAGCGGGAATTGCCTTCCAAGAGACCCAGTACTTC. Translation: CASSLPAGIAFQETQYF.